The T cell receptor beta chain under discussion was sequenced for a study of technical replicates of blood from several donors. This table comes from immunoSEQ multiplex PCR, and its TCRdb copy is limited to in-frame clones, with some not included. Of just under 85,000 clones listed, roughly nine tenths are singletons. The CDR3 has 13 amino acids. Germline V CDR1 and CDR2: KGHSH, LQKENI. The V and J ends lost 5 bases and 7 bases respectively, with 14 bases between them. The sequenced sample was T cells isolated from PBMCs. The chain employs TRBV18 and TRBJ1-1; perhaps TRBD1 as D (5 bases). The source of this sequence is a human donor in good health. The CDR3 here is CASSSADSFEAFF. The CDR3 DNA reads TGTGCCAGCTCATCAGCTGACAGCTTTGAAGCTTTCTTT.